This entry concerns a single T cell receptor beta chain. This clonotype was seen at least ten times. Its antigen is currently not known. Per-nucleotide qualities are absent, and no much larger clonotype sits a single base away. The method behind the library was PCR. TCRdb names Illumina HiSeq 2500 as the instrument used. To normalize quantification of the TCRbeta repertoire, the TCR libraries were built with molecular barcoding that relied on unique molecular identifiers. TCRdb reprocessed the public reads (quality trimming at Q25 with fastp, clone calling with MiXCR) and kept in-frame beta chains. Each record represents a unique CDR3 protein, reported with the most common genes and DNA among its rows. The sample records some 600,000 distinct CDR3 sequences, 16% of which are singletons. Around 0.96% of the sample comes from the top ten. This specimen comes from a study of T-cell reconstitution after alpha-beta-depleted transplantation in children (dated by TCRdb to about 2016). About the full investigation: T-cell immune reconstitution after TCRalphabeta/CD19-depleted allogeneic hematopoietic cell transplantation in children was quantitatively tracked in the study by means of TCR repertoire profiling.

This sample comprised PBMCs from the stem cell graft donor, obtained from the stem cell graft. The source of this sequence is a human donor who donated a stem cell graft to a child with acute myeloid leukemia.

This receptor carries the CDR3 CSVKQGITGELFF. The nucleotides read TGCAGCGTCAAACAGGGTATTACCGGGGAGCTGTTTTTT. Recombination linked TRBV29-1 to TRBJ2-2, and TRBD1 may be the D gene, going by 6 matching bases. The junction carries 13 bases between V and J, which are trimmed by 6 bases and 5 bases respectively. The CDR3 contains 13 residues, cysteine and phenylalanine counted. Left in the record is the CDR3 DNA by itself, 39 bases read in frame from the first base. From the germline V gene, CDR1 is SQVTM and CDR2 is ANQGSEA.